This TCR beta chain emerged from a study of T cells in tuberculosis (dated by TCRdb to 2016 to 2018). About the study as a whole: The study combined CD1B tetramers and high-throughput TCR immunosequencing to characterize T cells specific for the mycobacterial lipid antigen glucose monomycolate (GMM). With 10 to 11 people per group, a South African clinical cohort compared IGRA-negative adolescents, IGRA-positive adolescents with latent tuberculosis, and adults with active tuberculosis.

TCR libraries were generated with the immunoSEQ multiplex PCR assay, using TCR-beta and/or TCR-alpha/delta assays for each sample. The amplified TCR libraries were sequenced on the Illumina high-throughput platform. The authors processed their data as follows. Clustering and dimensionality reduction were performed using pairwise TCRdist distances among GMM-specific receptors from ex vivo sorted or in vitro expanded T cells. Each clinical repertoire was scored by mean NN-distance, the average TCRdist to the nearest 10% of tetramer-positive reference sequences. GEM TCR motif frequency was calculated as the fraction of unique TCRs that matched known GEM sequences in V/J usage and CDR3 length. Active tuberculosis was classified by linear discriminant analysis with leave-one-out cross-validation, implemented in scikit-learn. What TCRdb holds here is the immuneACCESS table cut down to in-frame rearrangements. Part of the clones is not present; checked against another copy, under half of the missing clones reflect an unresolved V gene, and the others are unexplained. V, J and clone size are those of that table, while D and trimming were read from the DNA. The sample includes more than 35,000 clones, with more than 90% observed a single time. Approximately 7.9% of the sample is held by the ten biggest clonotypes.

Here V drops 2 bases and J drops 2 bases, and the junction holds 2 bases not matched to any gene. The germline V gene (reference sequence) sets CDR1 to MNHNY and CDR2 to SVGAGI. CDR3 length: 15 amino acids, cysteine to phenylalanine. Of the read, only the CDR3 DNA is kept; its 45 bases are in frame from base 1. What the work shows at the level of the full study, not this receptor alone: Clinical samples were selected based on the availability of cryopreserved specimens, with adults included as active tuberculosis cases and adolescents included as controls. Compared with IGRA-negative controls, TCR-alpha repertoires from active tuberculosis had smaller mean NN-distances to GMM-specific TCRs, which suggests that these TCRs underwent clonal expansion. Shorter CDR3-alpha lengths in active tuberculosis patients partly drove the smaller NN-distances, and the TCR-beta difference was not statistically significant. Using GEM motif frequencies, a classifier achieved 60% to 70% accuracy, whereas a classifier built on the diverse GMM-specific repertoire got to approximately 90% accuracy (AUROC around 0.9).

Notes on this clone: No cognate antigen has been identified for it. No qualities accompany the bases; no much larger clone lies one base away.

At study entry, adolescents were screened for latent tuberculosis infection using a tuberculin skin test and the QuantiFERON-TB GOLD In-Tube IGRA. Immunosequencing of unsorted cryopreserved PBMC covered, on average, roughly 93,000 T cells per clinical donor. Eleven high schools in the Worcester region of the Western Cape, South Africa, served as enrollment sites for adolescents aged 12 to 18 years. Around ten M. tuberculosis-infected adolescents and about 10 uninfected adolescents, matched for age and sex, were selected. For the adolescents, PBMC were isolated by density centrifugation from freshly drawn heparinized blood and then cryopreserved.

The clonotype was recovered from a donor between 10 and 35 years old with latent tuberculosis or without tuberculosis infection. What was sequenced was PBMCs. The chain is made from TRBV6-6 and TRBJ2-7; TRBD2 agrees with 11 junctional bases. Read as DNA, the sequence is TGTGCCAGCAGTTACGTAGCGGGAGGGCCCTACGAGCAGTACTTC. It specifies CASSYVAGGPYEQYF.